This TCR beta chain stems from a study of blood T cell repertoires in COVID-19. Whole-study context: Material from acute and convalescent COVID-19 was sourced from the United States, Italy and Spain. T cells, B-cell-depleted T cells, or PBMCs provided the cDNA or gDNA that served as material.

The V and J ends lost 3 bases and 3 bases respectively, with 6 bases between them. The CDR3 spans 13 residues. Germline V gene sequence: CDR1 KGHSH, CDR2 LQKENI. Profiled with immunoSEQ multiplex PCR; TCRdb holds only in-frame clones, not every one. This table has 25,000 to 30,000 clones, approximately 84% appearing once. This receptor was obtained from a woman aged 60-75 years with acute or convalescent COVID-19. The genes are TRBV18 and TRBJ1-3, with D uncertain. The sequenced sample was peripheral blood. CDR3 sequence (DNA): TGTGCCAGCTCACCCTCCAGTGGAAACACCATATATTTT. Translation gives CASSPSSGNTIYF.